A selection of T cell receptor beta chains follows, all from one sample in a study of human T cells and chemical hapten exposure. One entry per CDR3 protein, called by TCRdb with MiXCR from the RACE reads. Found here are about 120,000 distinct CDR3 sequences, roughly 13% of them singletons; the top ten hold less than 0.95%. Sequenced here: whole blood, sampled in connection with sensitization to the hapten diphenylcyclopropenone (DPC). These receptors all stem from a man younger than 35 with alopecia areata. Some clones in this sample may be carry-over from other donors' samples. Each CDR3 is given with its conserved first and last residue. D genes are given only for firm matches. Part of the rows lack a size; the others show once, few, many or a class for expanded clones.

J | size | V | length | D | CDR3 | DNA
TRBJ1-6 | few | TRBV7-3 | 14 | . | CASSHYARYSPLHF | TGTGCCAGCAGCCACTACGCGAGGTACTCACCCCTCCACTTT
TRBJ1-1 | few | TRBV5-1 | 15 | . | CASSLDSGQNTEAFF | TGCGCCAGCAGCTTGGATTCGGGCCAAAACACTGAAGCTTTCTTT
TRBJ1-1 | . | TRBV12-3/TRBV12-4 | 13 | . | CASSARQVTEAFF | TGTGCCAGCAGTGCCCGACAGGTTACTGAAGCTTTCTTT
TRBJ2-1 | few | TRBV28 | 13 | . | CAASLSSYNEQFF | TGTGCCGCAAGTTTAAGCTCCTACAATGAGCAGTTCTTC
TRBJ2-1 | . | TRBV5-4 | 15 | TRBD1 | CASSLGTGGNNEQFF | TGTGCCAGCAGCTTGGGGACAGGGGGAAATAATGAGCAGTTCTTC
TRBJ2-1 | many | TRBV27 | 17 | . | CASSLGVRGPANNEQFF | TGTGCCAGCAGTTTAGGGGTCCGGGGCCCCGCGAACAATGAGCAGTTCTTC
TRBJ2-7 | few | TRBV4-1 | 15 | . | CASSQNYLATYEQYF | TGCGCCAGCAGCCAGAATTACCTCGCAACCTACGAGCAGTACTTC
TRBJ1-2 | . | TRBV7-3 | 12 | TRBD1 | CASSSTGDGYTF | TGTGCCAGCAGCTCTACAGGGGATGGCTACACCTTC
TRBJ2-5 | . | TRBV7-2 | 15 | TRBD2 | CASSLRAGAGETQYF | TGTGCCAGCAGCCTCCGAGCGGGGGCAGGAGAGACCCAGTACTTC
TRBJ1-6 | . | TRBV4-1 | 15 | TRBD1 | CASSRTGGIDSPLHF | TGCGCCAGCAGCCGCACAGGGGGCATCGATTCACCCCTCCACTTT
TRBJ1-3 | few | TRBV14 | 12 | . | CASSPRRNTIYF | TGTGCCAGCAGCCCTCGCAGAAACACCATATATTTT
TRBJ2-3 | . | TRBV6-1 | 15 | TRBD2 | CASTKLAGTQDTQYF | TGTGCCAGCACCAAACTAGCGGGGACCCAAGATACGCAGTATTTT
TRBJ1-1 | few | TRBV12-5 | 15 | . | CASGLVLGLNTEAFF | TGTGCTAGTGGTTTGGTTTTAGGACTGAACACTGAAGCTTTCTTT
TRBJ2-5 | . | TRBV9 | 14 | TRBD2 | CASSGTSGQETQYF | TGTGCCAGCAGCGGTACTAGCGGCCAAGAGACCCAGTACTTC
TRBJ2-2 | few | TRBV7-6 | 14 | . | CASSLGGATGELFF | TGTGCCAGCAGCTTAGGGGGGGCCACCGGGGAGCTGTTTTTT
TRBJ1-1 | . | TRBV14 | 14 | . | CASSHGSAGKYAFF | TGTGCCAGCAGCCACGGGTCGGCCGGGAAGTATGCTTTCTTT
TRBJ2-5 | many | TRBV29-1 | 13 | . | CSVEVRRGETQYF | TGCAGCGTTGAAGTACGGAGAGGGGAGACCCAGTACTTC
TRBJ2-1 | . | TRBV28 | 13 | TRBD2 | CASGLADYNEQFF | TGTGCCAGCGGGCTAGCGGATTACAATGAGCAGTTCTTC
TRBJ2-5 | few | TRBV7-2 | 16 | . | CASSLSPTRWEETQYF | TGTGCCAGCAGCTTGTCCCCGACTAGATGGGAAGAGACCCAGTACTTC
TRBJ2-1 | . | TRBV15 | 15 | . | CATSRDGVLGDEQFF | TGTGCCACCAGCAGAGACGGAGTCCTGGGGGATGAGCAGTTCTTC
TRBJ2-1 | . | TRBV29-1 | 11 | . | CSALPASEQFF | TGCAGCGCCCTACCGGCGAGTGAGCAGTTCTTC
TRBJ2-2 | few | TRBV5-1 | 16 | . | CASSLSLSSNTGELFF | TGCGCCAGCAGCTTGTCCCTCAGTTCGAACACCGGGGAGCTGTTTTTT
TRBJ2-1 | . | TRBV11-2 | 15 | TRBD2 | CASRSLAGGLNEQFF | TGTGCCAGCAGATCACTAGCGGGGGGGCTCAATGAGCAGTTCTTC
TRBJ1-2 | once | TRBV28 | 15 | . | CASSPGTSGKRGYTF | TGTGCCAGCAGTCCGGGGACATCAGGGAAACGCGGCTACACCTTC
TRBJ2-5 | . | TRBV11-2 | 11 | . | CASSSTETQYF | TGTGCCAGCAGCTCTACCGAGACCCAGTACTTC
TRBJ2-1 | . | TRBV5-1 | 14 | . | CASSLDHSYNEQFF | TGCGCCAGCAGCCTAGATCACTCCTACAATGAGCAGTTCTTC
TRBJ1-1 | . | TRBV20-1 | 13 | . | CSARVDLNTEAFF | TGCAGTGCTAGAGTCGACCTGAACACTGAAGCTTTCTTT
TRBJ2-1 | many | TRBV14 | 16 | TRBD1 | CASSQRVDRIYNEQFF | TGTGCCAGCAGCCAAAGAGTGGACAGGATATACAATGAGCAGTTCTTC
TRBJ1-3 | few | TRBV12-3/TRBV12-4 | 18 | . | CASSTTGRGLLSGNTIYF | TGTGCCAGCAGTACCACGGGCCGAGGACTTCTATCTGGAAACACCATATATTTT
TRBJ2-1 | few | TRBV2 | 12 | . | CATEGGVNEQFF | TGTGCCACGGAGGGGGGTGTTAATGAGCAGTTCTTC
TRBJ2-7 | . | TRBV19 | 15 | . | CASSIARSPVYEQYF | TGTGCCAGTAGTATCGCAAGGTCCCCGGTCTACGAGCAGTACTTC
TRBJ1-1 | many | TRBV7-2 | 13 | . | CASSLGMNTEAFF | TGTGCCAGCAGCTTAGGGATGAACACTGAAGCTTTCTTT
TRBJ2-5 | few | TRBV11-2 | 14 | TRBD2 | CASSLGASGETQYF | TGTGCCAGCAGCTTAGGTGCTAGCGGGGAGACCCAGTACTTC
TRBJ2-5 | . | TRBV15 | 13 | . | CATSRQWSETQYF | TGTGCCACCAGCAGACAGTGGTCAGAGACCCAGTACTTC
TRBJ2-2 | many | TRBV6-4 | 14 | TRBD1 | CASGTGTGTGELFF | TGTGCCAGCGGGACAGGGACGGGCACCGGGGAGCTGTTTTTT
TRBJ2-7 | few | TRBV7-9 | 15 | TRBD1 | CASSLFGQESYEQYF | TGTGCCAGCAGCTTATTCGGACAGGAGTCCTACGAGCAGTACTTC
TRBJ2-3 | many | TRBV7-2 | 11 | . | CASSFGDTQYF | TGTGCCAGCAGCTTCGGGGATACGCAGTATTTT
TRBJ2-1 | . | TRBV19 | 16 | TRBD2 | CASRSPTSGGYNEQFF | TGTGCCAGTAGGTCTCCTACTAGCGGGGGGTACAATGAGCAGTTCTTC
TRBJ2-3 | . | TRBV5-4 | 13 | . | CAIRDPSTDTQYF | TGTGCCATCCGGGACCCAAGTACAGATACGCAGTATTTT
TRBJ2-1 | . | TRBV7-6 | 13 | . | CASSLGVGDEQFF | TGTGCCAGCAGCTTGGGCGTCGGCGATGAGCAGTTCTTC
TRBJ1-4 | few | TRBV6-6 | 14 | . | CASSYGQINEKLFF | TGTGCCAGCAGTTACGGGCAGATTAATGAAAAACTGTTTTTT
TRBJ2-1 | . | TRBV18 | 15 | TRBD1 | CASSPDRGYFNEQFF | TGTGCCAGCTCACCCGACAGGGGATACTTTAATGAGCAGTTCTTC
TRBJ2-1 | . | TRBV12-3/TRBV12-4 | 16 | . | CASSPGGTSSYNEQFF | TGTGCCAGCAGTCCAGGGGGGACCAGCTCCTACAATGAGCAGTTCTTC
TRBJ1-4 | few | TRBV7-9 | 12 | . | CASSLTVEKLFF | TGTGCCAGCAGCTTAACAGTTGAAAAACTGTTTTTT
TRBJ2-3 | many | TRBV12-3/TRBV12-4 | 15 | . | CASSLGLPSTDTQYF | TGTGCCAGCAGTTTAGGCCTCCCTAGCACAGATACGCAGTATTTT
TRBJ1-2 | few | TRBV10-3 | 12 | . | CATRFGDYGYTF | TGTGCCACCCGCTTTGGGGACTATGGCTACACCTTC
TRBJ1-6 | . | TRBV5-1 | 16 | . | CASSRGGMGSQSPLHF | TGCGCCAGCAGCCGGGGTGGTATGGGGAGTCAATCACCCCTCCACTTT
TRBJ1-2 | . | TRBV6-5 | 14 | . | CASSFGLVSYGYTF | TGTGCCAGCAGTTTCGGCCTAGTCTCCTATGGCTACACCTTC
TRBJ2-3 | few | TRBV4-2 | 18 | TRBD1 | CASTTRAGTGAVTDTQYF | TGTGCCAGCACCACAAGAGCCGGGACAGGGGCTGTCACAGATACGCAGTATTTT
TRBJ2-7 | few | TRBV4-3 | 13 | . | CASSQVGEYEQYF | TGCGCCAGCAGCCAAGTGGGGGAGTACGAGCAGTACTTC
TRBJ2-5 | many | TRBV7-6 | 12 | . | CASRQYQETQYF | TGTGCCAGCCGGCAGTACCAAGAGACCCAGTACTTC
TRBJ2-5 | once | TRBV27 | 14 | . | CASSRLLGYETQYF | TGTGCCAGCAGCCGCCTCCTCGGGTATGAGACCCAGTACTTC
TRBJ2-1 | . | TRBV6-2/TRBV6-3 | 17 | TRBD2 | CASSPVGGGPFNQKQFF | TGTGCCAGCAGTCCGGTCGGCGGGGGGCCCTTTAATCAAAAGCAGTTCTTC
TRBJ2-2 | few | TRBV7-3 | 12 | . | CASSLSVGELFF | TGTGCCAGCAGCTTATCCGTGGGGGAGCTGTTTTTT
TRBJ1-1 | few | TRBV29-1 | 12 | . | CSGLQGYTEAFF | TGCAGCGGGTTACAAGGATACACTGAAGCTTTCTTT
TRBJ1-5 | many | TRBV18 | 13 | . | CASSPTSNQPQHF | TGTGCCAGCTCACCGACGAGCAATCAGCCCCAGCATTTT
TRBJ1-5 | . | TRBV12-3/TRBV12-4 | 14 | . | CASSLRGLDQPQHF | TGTGCCAGCAGTTTAAGGGGCCTTGATCAGCCCCAGCATTTT
TRBJ1-2 | many | TRBV20-1 | 14 | TRBD1 | CSASGTEANYGYTF | TGCAGTGCTAGTGGGACAGAAGCTAACTATGGCTACACCTTC